The TCR beta chain under discussion was sequenced for a study of beta chain features in type 1 diabetes. Study-wide background: Examined across all samples were around 110 million sorted cells. Study-wide results and limits: At VDJ recombination sites, type 1 diabetes patients had fewer insertions and more deleted nucleotides.

Expressed TCRB transcripts were sequenced because the entire RNA isolate underwent reverse transcription. Some clones are missing from TCRdb's copy, which holds only in-frame ones; the method was immunoSEQ multiplex PCR. The sample consists of 400,000 to 550,000 clones, approximately 10% of them appearing once. Comment on this clone: What it binds is unknown.

The sample consisted of naive CD4+ T cells from blood. This receptor was taken from a woman aged 18 to 35 in good health.

For the CDR3, the DNA is TGTGCCAGCAGCTCCCCCCCGGGGGGCAACATTCAGTACTTC. This codes for CASSSPPGGNIQYF. The rearrangement joins TRBV7-2 to TRBJ2-4; weak D call: TRBD2 (7 bases). The V end lost 4 bases, the J end lost 7 bases, and 14 bases lay between the germline ends. Germline CDR1 reads SGHTA; CDR2 reads FQGNSA. This CDR3 spans 14 amino acids.